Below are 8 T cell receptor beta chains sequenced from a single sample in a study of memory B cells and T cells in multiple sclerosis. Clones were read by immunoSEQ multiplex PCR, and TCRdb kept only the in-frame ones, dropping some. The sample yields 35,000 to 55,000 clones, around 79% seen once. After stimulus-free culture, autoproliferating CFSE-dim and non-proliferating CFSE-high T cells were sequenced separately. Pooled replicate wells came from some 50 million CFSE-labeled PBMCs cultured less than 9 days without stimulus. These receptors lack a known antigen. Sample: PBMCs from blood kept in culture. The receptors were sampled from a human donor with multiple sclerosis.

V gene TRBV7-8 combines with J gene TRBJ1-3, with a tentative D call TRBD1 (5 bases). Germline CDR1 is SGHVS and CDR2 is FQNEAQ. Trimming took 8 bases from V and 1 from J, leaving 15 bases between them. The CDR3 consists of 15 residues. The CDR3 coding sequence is TGTGCCAGCCTCCAGTCGGGGGTTTCTGGAAACACCATATATTTT. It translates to CASLQSGVSGNTIYF.

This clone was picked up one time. The CDR3 reads CASSLTGGPYEQYF. The DNA of the CDR3 is TGTGCCAGCAGTTTAACAGGGGGACCCTACGAGCAGTACTTC. The rearrangement uses TRBV28 and TRBJ2-7, with 8 bases that match TRBD1. CDR1 is MDHEN, CDR2 SYDVKM, per germline. The CDR3 runs 14 residues. The junction had 2 bases not matched to a gene; V was cut back by 2 bases and J by 2 bases.

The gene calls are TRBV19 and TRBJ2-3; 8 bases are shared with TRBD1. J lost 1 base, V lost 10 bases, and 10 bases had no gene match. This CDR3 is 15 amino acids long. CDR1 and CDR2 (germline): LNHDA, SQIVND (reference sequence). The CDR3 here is CATSFGTGGTDTQYF. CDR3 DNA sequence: TGTGCCACCTCCTTCGGGACAGGAGGCACAGATACGCAGTATTTT.

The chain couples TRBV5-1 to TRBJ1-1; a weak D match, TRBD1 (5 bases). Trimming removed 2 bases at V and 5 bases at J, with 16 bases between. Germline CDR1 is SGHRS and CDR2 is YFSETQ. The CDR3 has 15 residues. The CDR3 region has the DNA TGCGCCAGCAGCTTAACCCCGGGGGGGGAAACTGAAGCTTTCTTT. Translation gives CASSLTPGGETEAFF.

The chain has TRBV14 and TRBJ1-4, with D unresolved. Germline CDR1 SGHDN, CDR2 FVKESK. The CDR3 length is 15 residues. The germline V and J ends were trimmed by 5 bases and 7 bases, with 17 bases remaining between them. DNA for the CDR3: TGTGCCAGCAGCTACCGTCCGGTTCCAACTGAAAAACTGTTTTTT. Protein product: CASSYRPVPTEKLFF.

The CDR3 spells CASRHGLAGTDTQYF. The CDR3 DNA reads TGTGCCAGCAGGCACGGACTAGCGGGGACAGATACGCAGTATTTT. The gene calls are TRBV5-4 and TRBJ2-3; 12 bases fit TRBD2. J lost 3 bases, V lost 5 bases, and 4 bases had no gene match. The germline V gene encodes CDR1 SGHNT and CDR2 YYREEE (reference sequence). The CDR3 runs 15 residues.

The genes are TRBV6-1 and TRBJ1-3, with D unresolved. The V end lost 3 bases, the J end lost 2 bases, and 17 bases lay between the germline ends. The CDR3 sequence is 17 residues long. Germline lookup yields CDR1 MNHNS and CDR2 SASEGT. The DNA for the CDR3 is TGTGCCAGCAGTGAGTTCCCCGTCAGTGGACCTGGAAACACCATATATTTT. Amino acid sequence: CASSEFPVSGPGNTIYF.

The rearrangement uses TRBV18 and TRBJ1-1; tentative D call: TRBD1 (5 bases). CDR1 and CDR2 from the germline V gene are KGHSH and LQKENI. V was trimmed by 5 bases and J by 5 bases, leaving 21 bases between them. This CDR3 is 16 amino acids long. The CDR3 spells CASSMGGGELGTEAFF. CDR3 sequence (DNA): TGTGCCAGCTCAATGGGGGGGGGAGAGCTCGGAACTGAAGCTTTCTTT. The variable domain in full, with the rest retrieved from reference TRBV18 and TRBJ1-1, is NAGVMQNPRHLVRRRGQEARLRCSPMKGHSHVYWYRQLPEEGLKFMVYLQKENIIDESGMPKERFSAEFPKEGPSILRIQQVVRGDSAAYFCASSMGGGELGTEAFFGQGTRLTVV.